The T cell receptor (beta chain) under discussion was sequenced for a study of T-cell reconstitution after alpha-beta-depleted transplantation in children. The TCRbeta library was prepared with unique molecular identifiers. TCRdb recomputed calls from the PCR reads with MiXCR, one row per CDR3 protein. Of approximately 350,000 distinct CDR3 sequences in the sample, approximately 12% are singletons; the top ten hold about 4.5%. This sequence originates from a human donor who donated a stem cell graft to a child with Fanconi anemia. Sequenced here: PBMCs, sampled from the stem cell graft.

CDR3 bases: TGCGCCAGCAGCCGTGGCGGGTCAGACTACAATGAGCAGTTCTTC. Translated: CASSRGGSDYNEQFF. The chain links TRBV5-1 to TRBJ2-1; a possible D gene is TRBD2 (5 bases). Trimming removed 4 bases at V and 3 bases at J, with 14 bases between. Germline assignment: CDR1 SGHRS and CDR2 YFSETQ. This CDR3 has 15 residues.